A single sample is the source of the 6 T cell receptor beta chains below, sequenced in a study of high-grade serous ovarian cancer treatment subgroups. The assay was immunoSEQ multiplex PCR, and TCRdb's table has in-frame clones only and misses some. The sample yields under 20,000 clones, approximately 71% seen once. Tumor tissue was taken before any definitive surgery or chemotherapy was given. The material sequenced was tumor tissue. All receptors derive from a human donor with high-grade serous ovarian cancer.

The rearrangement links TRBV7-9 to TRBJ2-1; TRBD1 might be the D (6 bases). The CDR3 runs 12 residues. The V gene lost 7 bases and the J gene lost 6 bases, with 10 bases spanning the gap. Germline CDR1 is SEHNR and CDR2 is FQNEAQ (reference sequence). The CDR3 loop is CASNRDGNEQFF. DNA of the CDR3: TGTGCCAGCAACAGGGATGGCAATGAGCAGTTCTTC.

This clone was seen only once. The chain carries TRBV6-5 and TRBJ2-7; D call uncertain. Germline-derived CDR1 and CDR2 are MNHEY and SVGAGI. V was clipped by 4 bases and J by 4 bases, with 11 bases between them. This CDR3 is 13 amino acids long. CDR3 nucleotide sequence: TGTGCCAGCAGTTCCACTACTGGATACGAGCAGTACTTC. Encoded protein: CASSSTTGYEQYF.

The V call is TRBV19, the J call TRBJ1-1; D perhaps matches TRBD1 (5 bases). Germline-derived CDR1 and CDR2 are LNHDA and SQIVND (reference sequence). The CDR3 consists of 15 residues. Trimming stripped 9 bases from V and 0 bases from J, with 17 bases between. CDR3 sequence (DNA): TGTGCCAGCTTCGGGAGGGGCTCCATGAACACTGAAGCTTTCTTT. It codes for CASFGRGSMNTEAFF.

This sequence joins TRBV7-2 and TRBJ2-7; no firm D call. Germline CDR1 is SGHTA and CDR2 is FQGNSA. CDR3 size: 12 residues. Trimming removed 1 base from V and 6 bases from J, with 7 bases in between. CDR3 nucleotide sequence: TGTGCCAGCAGCTTAGGATACCCCGAGCAGTACTTC. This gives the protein CASSLGYPEQYF.

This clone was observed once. CDR3 DNA sequence: TGTGCCAGCAGCTCCCGGGACAGGGTGTACGAGCAGTACTTC. It yields the protein CASSSRDRVYEQYF. J is TRBJ2-7 and V is TRBV5-5, with 9 nucleotides matching TRBD1. J lost 4 bases, V lost 3 bases, and 5 bases had no gene match. This CDR3 is built from 14 residues. In germline, CDR1 is SGHKS, CDR2 YYEKEE (reference sequence).

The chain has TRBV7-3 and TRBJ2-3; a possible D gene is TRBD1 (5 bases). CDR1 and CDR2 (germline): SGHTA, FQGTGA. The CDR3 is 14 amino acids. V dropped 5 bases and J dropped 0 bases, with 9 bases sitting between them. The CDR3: CASSARGSTDTQYF. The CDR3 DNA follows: TGTGCCAGCAGCGCTAGGGGTAGCACAGATACGCAGTATTTT.